This T cell receptor (beta chain) is drawn from a study of blood T cell repertoires in COVID-19. Across the study: Acute-phase and convalescent COVID-19 samples originated in the United States, Italy and Spain.

This CDR3 has 12 residues. Germline CDR1 reads LGHNA; CDR2 reads YSLEER. Trimming removed 1 base at V and 5 bases at J, with 3 bases between. In the original analysis: Amplification with reference gene primers provided the estimates of nucleated cell counts. Sequencing was performed with immunoSEQ multiplex PCR; in TCRdb, only in-frame clones are kept and a portion is missing. V and J calls and clone size are copied from that table; D and trimming were computed from the DNA. The sample shows hundreds of thousands of clones, approximately 82% of them seen only once. The V gene is TRBV4-3, the J gene TRBJ2-1; D uncertain. Sequencing was performed on peripheral blood. The sequence was obtained from an elderly woman with acute or convalescent COVID-19. CDR3 sequence reads: CASSQVDNEQFF. The CDR3 nucleotides are TGCGCCAGCAGCCAAGTAGACAATGAGCAGTTCTTC.